This T cell receptor beta chain was recovered during a study of blood T cell repertoires in COVID-19. Across the study: Some COVID-19 samples were acute and others convalescent; all came from the United States, Italy and Spain. The cDNA or gDNA used as material had been derived from T cells, B-cell-depleted T cells, or PBMCs.

There are 15 residues in the CDR3. In germline, CDR1 is LNHNV, CDR2 YYDKDF (reference sequence). Trimming cost V 0 bases and J 4 bases; bases outside gene matches: 4. This clone was counted only a few times. Per the authors' pipeline: Amplifying reference gene primers gave estimates of nucleated cell counts. TCRdb's table, derived via immunoSEQ multiplex PCR, lists solely in-frame clones and lacks some. The DNA gave D and trimming, while V, J and clone size come from that table. This sample carries 450,000 to 500,000 clones, around 85% of them seen once, and the ten largest clones take about 3.2%. The specimen was peripheral blood. This sequence was found in a human donor in a cohort sampled during active COVID-19. The chain is built from TRBV15 and TRBJ1-2, with 8 nucleotides matching TRBD1. CDR3 residues: CATSRDRGRTYGYTF. CDR3 bases: TGTGCCACCAGCAGAGACAGGGGGCGAACCTATGGCTACACCTTC. The variable domain in full, completed from reference TRBV15 and TRBJ1-2, reads DAMVIQNPRYQVTQFGKPVTLSCSQTLNHNVMYWYQQKSSQAPKLLFHYYDKDFNNEADTPDNFQSRRPNTSFCFLDIRSPGLGDTAMYLCATSRDRGRTYGYTFGSGTRLTVV.